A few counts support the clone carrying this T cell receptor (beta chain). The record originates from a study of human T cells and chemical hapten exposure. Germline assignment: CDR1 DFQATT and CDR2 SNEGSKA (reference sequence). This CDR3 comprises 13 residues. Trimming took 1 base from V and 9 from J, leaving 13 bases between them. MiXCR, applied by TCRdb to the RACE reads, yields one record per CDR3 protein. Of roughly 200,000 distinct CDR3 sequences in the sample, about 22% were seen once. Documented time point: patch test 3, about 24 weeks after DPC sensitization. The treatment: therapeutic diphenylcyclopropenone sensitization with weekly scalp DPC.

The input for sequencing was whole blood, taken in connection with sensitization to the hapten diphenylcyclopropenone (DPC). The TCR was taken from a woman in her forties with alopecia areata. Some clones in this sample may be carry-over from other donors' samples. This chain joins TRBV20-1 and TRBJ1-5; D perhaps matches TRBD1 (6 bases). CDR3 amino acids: CSARGGQPGPQHF. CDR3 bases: TGCAGTGCTAGAGGGGGGCAGCCAGGGCCCCAGCATTTT.